This TCR beta chain was captured by sequencing in a study of blood T cell repertoires in COVID-19. Study details: Spain, Italy and the United States supplied samples that represented acute and convalescent COVID-19. PBMCs, B-cell-depleted T cells, or T cells were the source of the cDNA or gDNA that made up the material.

The length of the CDR3 is 16 residues. The germline V gene has CDR1 MNHEY and CDR2 SVGAGI. The ends were cut back, 4 bases at V and 3 bases at J, with 19 bases in the middle. Original processing notes: Quantification of nucleated cells was approximated via reference gene primer amplification. Clones were read by immunoSEQ multiplex PCR, and TCRdb kept only the in-frame ones, dropping some. V and J calls and clone size are those listed in that table; D and trimming were worked out from the DNA. Of roughly 68,000 clones in the sample, less than 90% were seen once. The receptor was isolated from a man between 45 and 60 years old with active COVID-19. This chain connects TRBV6-5 to TRBJ2-7; D is perhaps TRBD2 (5 bases). The sequencing input was peripheral blood. This chain's CDR3 is CASSLGPGSRHYEQYF. DNA of the CDR3: TGTGCCAGCAGTTTAGGTCCGGGGAGTCGGCACTACGAGCAGTACTTC.